This T cell receptor (beta chain) was identified in a study of blood T cell repertoires in COVID-19. Study context: From T cells, B-cell-depleted T cells, or PBMCs came the material, which was cDNA or gDNA.

Cohort 3 donors counted as recovered after two negative PCRs, clearance, or resolved symptoms. The CDR3 contains 13 residues. V was clipped by 1 base and J by 7 bases; unmatched bases: 0. Per germline, CDR1 LGHNA and CDR2 YNFKEQ. As originally analysed: Estimates of nucleated cell counts were drawn from the amplification of reference gene primers. Some clones are missing from TCRdb's copy, which holds only in-frame ones; the method was immunoSEQ multiplex PCR. The V and J calls and clone size are taken from that table; D and trimming were inferred from the DNA. The sample lists roughly 260,000 clones; approximately 85% were seen once.

The source material was PBMCs or T cells enriched from blood (not recorded which). This clonotype was obtained from a woman aged 45-59 years who had recovered from COVID-19. V is TRBV4-2 and J is TRBJ1-4, with TRBD1 matching 7 bases. The CDR3 DNA follows: TGTGCCAGCAGCCAAGGACAGGGTGAAAAACTGTTTTTT. Protein sequence: CASSQGQGEKLFF.